What follows are 21 T cell receptor beta chains derived from one specimen sequenced in a study of response to subunit inactivated influenza vaccine (dated by TCRdb to 2017 to 2018). The library was built by means of RT-PCR. Sequencing used an Illumina HiSeq 2500. TCRdb redid the processing of the public reads, applying fastp at Q25 and MiXCR, and retained in-frame beta chains. Identical CDR3 proteins give one entry, which carries the most common genes and DNA. The sample has hundreds of thousands of distinct CDR3 sequences on record, around 10% of them singletons. 9.5% to 11% of the sample is in the top ten clones. These same records also appear under a second study, on T cells expressing NK-cell markers. The second paper further reports: 5'RACE template switching, by which a universal primer site and unique molecular identifiers were added, was used to make TCR beta cDNA libraries.

Sequences were derived from PBMCs from blood, sampled on the day of vaccination. These receptors originate from a man aged 50-59 years who received an inactivated influenza vaccine. Donor details come from another sample of the same person, matched by shared clones.

The chain recombines TRBV7-8 with TRBJ2-1; TRBD1 aligns across 7 bases. CDR3 size: 15 residues. CDR1 and CDR2 (germline): SGHVS, FQNEAQ. V was clipped by 0 bases and J by 7 bases; unmatched bases: 6. This CDR3 is CASSLAGGASNEQFF. In nucleotides, the CDR3 is TGTGCCAGCAGCTTAGCAGGGGGCGCTTCTAATGAGCAGTTCTTC.

A few counts support this clonotype. The chain combines TRBV5-5 with TRBJ1-5; a weak D match, TRBD1 (5 bases). The ends were cut back, 4 bases at V and 2 bases at J, with 16 bases in the middle. The CDR3 sequence is 16 residues long. Looked up from germline, CDR1 is SGHKS and CDR2 is YYEKEE (reference sequence). This chain's CDR3 is CASSPGAGRGNQPQHF. CDR3 in DNA: TGTGCCAGCAGCCCCGGGGCTGGAAGGGGCAATCAGCCCCAGCATTTT.

The chain combines TRBV5-1 with TRBJ1-6, with a weak D call TRBD1 (6 bases). Trimming stripped 4 bases from V and 4 bases from J, with 21 bases between. Germline assignment: CDR1 SGHRS and CDR2 YFSETQ. The CDR3 consists of 18 residues. DNA for the CDR3: TGCGCCAGCAGCGAACAGATGACAGGTCCGATTTATAATTCACCCCTCCACTTT. Protein sequence: CASSEQMTGPIYNSPLHF.

This clonotype showed up just a few times. The genes are TRBV4-2 and TRBJ2-1, with 10 bases aligning to TRBD1. CDR3 length equals 16 residues. Germline loops: CDR1 LGHNA, CDR2 YNFKEQ. V shed 4 bases, J shed 9 bases, and the junction held 12 bases outside the gene matches. The CDR3 here is CASSPFVGTGAAEQFF. In DNA form, the CDR3 reads TGTGCCAGCAGCCCCTTCGTCGGGACAGGGGCTGCTGAGCAGTTCTTC.

The chain has TRBV27 and TRBJ2-5, with 7 bases that match TRBD2. Germline CDR1 reads MNHEY; CDR2 reads SMNVEV (reference sequence). V lost 5 bases, J lost 3 bases, and 9 bases stayed unmatched. CDR3 length: 15 amino acids. This CDR3 is CASSQDLAAKETQYF. For the CDR3, the DNA is TGTGCCAGCAGTCAGGACCTAGCGGCGAAAGAGACCCAGTACTTC.

This CDR3 reads CSNRRQGNTEAFF. DNA of the CDR3: TGCAGCAACCGTCGACAGGGTAACACTGAAGCTTTCTTT. The chain links TRBV29-1 to TRBJ1-1, with TRBD1 matching 7 bases. Germline V gene data show CDR1 as SQVTM and CDR2 as ANQGSEA. This CDR3 contains 13 residues. The trim removed 8 bases at V and 2 bases at J, leaving 8 bases unmatched.

This clonotype was observed a few times. The V and J genes are TRBV9 and TRBJ2-3, with D possibly TRBD2 on 5 matching bases. CDR1 SGDLS and CDR2 YYNGEE come from the germline V gene. There are 13 residues in the CDR3. Trimming took 0 bases from V and 4 from J, leaving 6 bases between them. CDR3 residues: CASSVASSDTQYF. CDR3 sequence (DNA): TGTGCCAGCAGCGTAGCTAGCTCAGATACGCAGTATTTT.

The chain couples TRBV29-1 to TRBJ1-2; 8 bases are a match to TRBD1. The CDR3 contains 12 residues. Germline V gives CDR1 SQVTM, CDR2 ANQGSEA. J was trimmed by 2 bases and V by 5 bases; bases with no gene match: 1. The CDR3 sequence: CSVSGGNYGYTF. CDR3 DNA sequence: TGCAGCGTTTCAGGGGGCAACTATGGCTACACCTTC. Drawing the rest from reference TRBV29-1 and TRBJ1-2, the complete variable domain is SAVISQKPSRDICQRGTSLTIQCQVDSQVTMMFWYRQQPGQSLTLIATANQGSEATYESGFVIDKFPISRPNLTFSTLTVSNMSPEDSSIYLCSVSGGNYGYTFGSGTRLTVV.

V gene TRBV12-3 or TRBV12-4 combines with J gene TRBJ2-3; D is possibly TRBD2 (7 bases). The CDR3 covers 16 residues. V lost 5 bases and J 2 bases, leaving 17 bases between the germline ends. The CDR3 nucleotides are TGTGCCAGCAGTCTGTTCGGGGGGCCCCACACAGATACGCAGTATTTT. The encoded protein is CASSLFGGPHTDTQYF.

The sample holds many counts of this clonotype. The chain joins TRBV5-6 to TRBJ2-3, with TRBD2 as a possible D gene (6 bases). CDR1 and CDR2 (germline): SGHDT, YYEEEE. With 4 bases removed from V and 0 bases from J, the gap between germline ends came to 15 bases. The CDR3 runs 16 residues. The CDR3 is CASSALGRGSTDTQYF. The CDR3 DNA sequence: TGTGCCAGCAGCGCCCTAGGACGGGGGAGCACAGATACGCAGTATTTT. Full variable domain (outside the CDR3, taken from reference TRBV5-6 and TRBJ2-3): DAGVTQSPTHLIKTRGQQVTLRCSPKSGHDTVSWYQQALGQGPQFIFQYYEEEERQRGNFPDRFSGHQFPNYSSELNVNALLLGDSALYLCASSALGRGSTDTQYFGPGTRLTVL.

The chain carries TRBV6-1 and TRBJ2-5, with 8 nucleotides matching TRBD1. The junction had 16 bases not matched to a gene; V was cut back by 5 bases and J by 5 bases. CDR1 and CDR2 from the germline V gene are MNHNS and SASEGT. This CDR3 contains 17 residues. CDR3 sequence reads: CASSTRRAGGVRETQYF. The CDR3 bases are TGTGCCAGCAGTACGCGCCGGGCAGGGGGCGTACGGGAGACCCAGTACTTC.

This clonotype has more than one count but fewer than ten. The chain joins TRBV19 to TRBJ2-2; D is perhaps TRBD2 (7 bases). Germline lookup yields CDR1 LNHDA and CDR2 SQIVND (reference sequence). This CDR3 has 14 amino acids. The ends were cut back, 9 bases at V and 0 bases at J, with 11 bases in the middle. The CDR3 nucleotides are TGTGCCAGAAGGGGGGGGACGAACACCGGGGAGCTGTTTTTT. Translated, it gives CARRGGTNTGELFF.

This chain's CDR3 is CASSLVYTVNEQFF. CDR3 nucleotides: TGTGCCAGCAGCCTTGTCTATACCGTCAATGAGCAGTTCTTC. V usage is TRBV11-2 and J usage is TRBJ2-1; D not resolved. CDR1 and CDR2 (germline): SGHAT, FQNNGV. The CDR3 is 14 residues long. The V end lost 5 bases, the J end lost 6 bases, and 14 bases lay between the germline ends.

The table lists this clonotype with a few counts. The rearrangement uses TRBV27 and TRBJ2-7; D not resolved. Germline assignment: CDR1 MNHEY and CDR2 SMNVEV (reference sequence). The CDR3 spans 12 residues. The V gene lost 5 bases and the J gene lost 6 bases, with 11 bases spanning the gap. This chain's CDR3 is CASSPLGREQYF. The CDR3 DNA reads TGTGCCAGCAGTCCCCTAGGGCGCGAGCAGTACTTC.

This clonotype was observed a handful of times. The chain uses TRBV24-1 and TRBJ2-3, with D possibly being TRBD1 (5 bases). Germline CDR1 KGHDR, CDR2 SFDVKD. This CDR3 region has 15 residues. The V gene lost 5 bases and the J gene lost 0 bases, with 11 bases spanning the gap. CDR3 nucleotide sequence: TGTGCCACCAGTGGGCCAGGGCTTAGCACAGATACGCAGTATTTT. As protein: CATSGPGLSTDTQYF.

The V call is TRBV7-2, the J call TRBJ2-1; the match to TRBD2 covers 11 bases. The trim removed 0 bases at V and 1 base at J, leaving 11 bases unmatched. Per the germline V gene, CDR1 is SGHTA and CDR2 is FQGNSA. The CDR3 length is 20 residues. The CDR3 loop reads CASSLALTSGSMKSYNEQFF. CDR3 DNA sequence: TGTGCCAGCAGCTTAGCGCTCACTAGCGGGAGTATGAAGTCCTACAATGAGCAGTTCTTC.

The rearrangement uses TRBV19 and TRBJ2-1; D is possibly TRBD1 (5 bases). V lost 11 bases, J lost 2 bases, and 13 bases lay in between. The CDR3 has 13 amino acids. Germline V gene lookup returns CDR1 LNHDA and CDR2 SQIVND (reference sequence). As DNA, the CDR3 is TGTGCCGTCAGGGTACCCCCCTACAATGAGCAGTTCTTC. Encoded protein: CAVRVPPYNEQFF.

The chain joins TRBV5-5 to TRBJ1-4; 8 bases line up with TRBD1. Germline assignment: CDR1 SGHKS and CDR2 YYEKEE (reference sequence). The CDR3 runs 16 residues. The ends lost 4 bases at V and 5 bases at J; junction bases unmatched: 10. In DNA form, the CDR3 reads TGTGCCAGCAGCCTGCCTGGTACAGGGGGGAATGAAAAACTGTTTTTT. Amino acid sequence: CASSLPGTGGNEKLFF.

The chain uses TRBV12-3 or TRBV12-4 and TRBJ1-6, with 7 bases matching TRBD1. This CDR3 region has 13 residues. The ends lost 7 bases at V and 9 bases at J; junction bases unmatched: 6. The CDR3 protein is CASTLQGRSPLHF. In nucleotides, the CDR3 is TGTGCCAGCACCCTACAGGGGCGTTCACCCCTCCACTTT.

This clonotype was observed at least ten times. J is TRBJ2-5 and V is TRBV7-9, with D unresolved. Per the germline V gene, CDR1 is SEHNR and CDR2 is FQNEAQ (reference sequence). V was clipped by 4 bases and J by 4 bases, with 7 bases between them. This CDR3 is 12 amino acids long. For the CDR3, the DNA is TGTGCCAGCAGCTACCTGGGAGAGACCCAGTACTTC. It translates to CASSYLGETQYF.

This clonotype was seen a few times. The gene calls are TRBV24-1 and TRBJ2-5; TRBD1 matches 11 bases. Germline CDR1 reads KGHDR; CDR2 reads SFDVKD. Trimming cost V 4 bases and J 2 bases; bases outside gene matches: 5. The CDR3 has 16 amino acids. CDR3 amino acids: CATSDRGTGGQETQYF. CDR3 nucleotides: TGTGCCACCAGTGACCGCGGGACAGGGGGTCAAGAGACCCAGTACTTC.